This TCR beta chain was captured by sequencing in a study of beta chain features in type 1 diabetes. Looking at the study overall: Sorted cells from all samples, numbering over 85,000,000, were examined.

Regarding this clone: Its antigen remains unidentified.

V gave up 1 base and J gave up 6 bases; unmatched junction bases: 5. This CDR3 is 16 amino acids long. Germline V gives CDR1 LGHNA, CDR2 YNFKEQ. Study-wide results and caveats: Shortening that was moderate but significant affected the TCRB CDR3s of Type 1 diabetes patients in all four CD4+ subsets.

Investigators reverse transcribed all isolated RNA, so they sequenced expressed TCRB transcripts. Deep immunoSEQ sequencing covered naive, central memory and regulatory T cell samples. Only in-frame clones appear in the TCRdb table, and some are missing; sequencing was by immunoSEQ multiplex PCR. The table has 250,000 to 300,000 clones, about 13% seen once; the top ten hold 0.017%. Stem cell-like memory, regulatory, central memory and naive CD4+ cells were sorted via CD45RO/CCR7/CD25/CD127/CD95/CD27. The authors obtained over 95% purity in all sorted populations. The origin of this receptor is a young man with type 1 diabetes. The sequencing sample was made of naive CD4+ T cells from blood. This rearrangement joins TRBV4-2 to TRBJ2-1, with 11 bases that match TRBD2. The CDR3: CASSQASGTSGNEQFF. The CDR3 coding sequence is TGTGCCAGCAGCCAAGCCTCCGGGACTAGCGGCAATGAGCAGTTCTTC.